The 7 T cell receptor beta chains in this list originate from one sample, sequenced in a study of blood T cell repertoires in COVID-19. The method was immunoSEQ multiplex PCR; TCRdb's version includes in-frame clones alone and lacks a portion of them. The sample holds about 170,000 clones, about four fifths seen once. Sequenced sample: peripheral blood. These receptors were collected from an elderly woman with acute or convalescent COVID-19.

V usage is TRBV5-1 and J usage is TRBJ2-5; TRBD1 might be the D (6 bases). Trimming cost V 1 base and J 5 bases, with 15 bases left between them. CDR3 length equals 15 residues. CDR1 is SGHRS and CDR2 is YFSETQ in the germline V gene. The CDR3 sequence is CASSLYRVIGETQYF. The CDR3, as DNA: TGCGCCAGCAGCTTGTACAGGGTAATAGGGGAGACCCAGTACTTC. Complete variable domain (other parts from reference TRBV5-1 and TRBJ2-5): KAGVTQTPRYLIKTRGQQVTLSCSPISGHRSVSWYQQTPGQGLQFLFEYFSETQRNKGNFPGRFSGRQFSNSRSEMNVSTLELGDSALYLCASSLYRVIGETQYFGPGTRLLVL.

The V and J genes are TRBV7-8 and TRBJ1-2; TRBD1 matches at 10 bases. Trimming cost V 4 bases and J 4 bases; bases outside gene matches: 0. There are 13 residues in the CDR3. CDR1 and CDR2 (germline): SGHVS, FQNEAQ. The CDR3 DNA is TGTGCCAGCAGCTGGGACAGGGGCTATGGCTACACCTTC. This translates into CASSWDRGYGYTF.

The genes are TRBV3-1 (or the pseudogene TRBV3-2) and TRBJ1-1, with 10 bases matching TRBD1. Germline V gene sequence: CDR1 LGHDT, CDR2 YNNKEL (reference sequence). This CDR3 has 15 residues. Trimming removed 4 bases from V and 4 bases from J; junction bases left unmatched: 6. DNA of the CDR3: TGTGCCAGCAGCCGCCAAGACAGGGGGCCCACTGAAGCTTTCTTT. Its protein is CASSRQDRGPTEAFF.

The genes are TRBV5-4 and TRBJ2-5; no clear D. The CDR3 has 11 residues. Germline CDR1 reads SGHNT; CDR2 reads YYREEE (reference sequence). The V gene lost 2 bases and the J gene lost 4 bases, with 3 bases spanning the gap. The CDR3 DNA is TGTGCCAGCAGCTTCGGAGAGACCCAGTACTTC. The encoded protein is CASSFGETQYF. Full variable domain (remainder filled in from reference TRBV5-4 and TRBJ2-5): ETGVTQSPTHLIKTRGQQVTLRCSSQSGHNTVSWYQQALGQGPQFIFQYYREEENGRGNFPPRFSGLQFPNYSSELNVNALELDDSALYLCASSFGETQYFGPGTRLLVL.

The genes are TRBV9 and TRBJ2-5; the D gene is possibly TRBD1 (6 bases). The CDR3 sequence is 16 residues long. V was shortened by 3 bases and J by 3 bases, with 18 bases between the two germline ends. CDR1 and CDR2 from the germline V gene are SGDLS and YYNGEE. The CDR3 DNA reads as TGTGCCAGCAGCGCTGGCACAGGGTTAGGGAAAGAGACCCAGTACTTC. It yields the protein CASSAGTGLGKETQYF. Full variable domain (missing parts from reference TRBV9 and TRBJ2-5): DSGVTQTPKHLITATGQRVTLRCSPRSGDLSVYWYQQSLDQGLQFLIQYYNGEERAKGNILERFSAQQFPDLHSELNLSSLELGDSALYFCASSAGTGLGKETQYFGPGTRLLVL.

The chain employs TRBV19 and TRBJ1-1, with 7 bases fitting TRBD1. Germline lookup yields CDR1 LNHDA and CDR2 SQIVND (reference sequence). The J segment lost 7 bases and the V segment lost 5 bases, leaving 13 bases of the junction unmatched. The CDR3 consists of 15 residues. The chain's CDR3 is CASSPPRGRQVEAFF. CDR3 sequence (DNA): TGTGCCAGTAGTCCGCCCAGGGGGAGACAGGTTGAAGCTTTCTTT.

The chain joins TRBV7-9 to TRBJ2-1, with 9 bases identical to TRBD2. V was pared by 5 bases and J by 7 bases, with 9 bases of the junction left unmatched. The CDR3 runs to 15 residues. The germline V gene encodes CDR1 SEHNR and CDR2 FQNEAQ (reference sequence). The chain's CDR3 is CASSQGAGGPNEQFF. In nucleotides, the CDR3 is TGTGCCAGCAGCCAGGGAGCGGGGGGACCTAATGAGCAGTTCTTC.